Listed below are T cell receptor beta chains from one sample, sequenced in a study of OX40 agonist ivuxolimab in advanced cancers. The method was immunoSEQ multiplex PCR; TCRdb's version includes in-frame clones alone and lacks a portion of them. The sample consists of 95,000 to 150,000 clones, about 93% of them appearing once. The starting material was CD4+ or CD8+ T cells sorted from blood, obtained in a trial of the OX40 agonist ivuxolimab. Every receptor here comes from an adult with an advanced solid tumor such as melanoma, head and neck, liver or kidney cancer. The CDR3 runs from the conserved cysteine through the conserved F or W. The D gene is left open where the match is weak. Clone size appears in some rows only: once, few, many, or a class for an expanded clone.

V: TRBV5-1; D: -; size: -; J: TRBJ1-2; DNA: TGCGCCAGCAGCTTGTTTTGGGCAAACTCTAACTATGGCTACACCTTC; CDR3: CASSLFWANSNYGYTF
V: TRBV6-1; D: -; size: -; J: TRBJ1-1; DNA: TGTGCCAGCAGTCACCCGACTAGTGAAGCTTTCTTT; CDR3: CASSHPTSEAFF
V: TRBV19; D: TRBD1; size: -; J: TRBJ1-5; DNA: TGTGCCAGTAGTAATCACAGGGGAGGTCAGCCCCAGCATTTT; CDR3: CASSNHRGGQPQHF
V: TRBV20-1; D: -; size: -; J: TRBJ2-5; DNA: TGCAGTGCTAGAGAAGAGACCCAGTACTTC; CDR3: CSAREETQYF
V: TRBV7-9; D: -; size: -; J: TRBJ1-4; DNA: TGTGCCAGCAGCTTAGCGGAAGGGGCCGGTGAAAAACTGTTTTTT; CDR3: CASSLAEGAGEKLFF
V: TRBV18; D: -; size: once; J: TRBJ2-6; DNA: TGTGCCAGCTCACCTACCTTAGGGGGGCTCGGGGCCAACGTCCTGACTTTC; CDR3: CASSPTLGGLGANVLTF
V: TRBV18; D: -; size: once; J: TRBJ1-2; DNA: TGTGCCAGCTCCTCCGACAGATCCACTAACTATGGCTACACCTTC; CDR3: CASSSDRSTNYGYTF
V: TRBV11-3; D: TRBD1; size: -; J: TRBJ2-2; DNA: TGTGCCAGCAGCCAATTTAACGGACAGGTCAACACCGGGGAGCTGTTTTTT; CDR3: CASSQFNGQVNTGELFF
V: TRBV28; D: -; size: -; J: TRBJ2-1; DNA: TGTGCCAGCAGTTCAACCCCCCAGGGTAGGAATGAGCAGTTCTTC; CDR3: CASSSTPQGRNEQFF
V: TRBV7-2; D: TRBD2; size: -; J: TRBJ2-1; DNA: TGTGCCAGCAGCTCTTCGGGGGGGATCCAGCAGTTCTTC; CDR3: CASSSSGGIQQFF
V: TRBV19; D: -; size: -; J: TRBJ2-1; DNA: TGTGCCAGTAGTATGAGGCAGGGCTCCTACAATGAGCAGTTCTTC; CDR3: CASSMRQGSYNEQFF
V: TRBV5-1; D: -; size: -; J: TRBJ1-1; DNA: TGCGCCAGCAGCTTGGCCGGGACCCCTGAAGCTTTCTTT; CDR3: CASSLAGTPEAFF
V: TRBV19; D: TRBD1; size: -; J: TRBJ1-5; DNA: TGTGCCAGCCGGGACAGTCCCCCTTATAGCAATCAGCCCCAGCATTTT; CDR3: CASRDSPPYSNQPQHF
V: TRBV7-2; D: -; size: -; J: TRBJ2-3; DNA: TGTGCCAGCACCACCCGGGGAGTGGACACAGATACGCAGTATTTT; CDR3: CASTTRGVDTDTQYF
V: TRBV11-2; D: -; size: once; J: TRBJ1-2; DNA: TGTGCCAGCAGCTCGCCCCGCCGGGACCCCTCTTGGTATGGCTACACCTTC; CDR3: CASSSPRRDPSWYGYTF
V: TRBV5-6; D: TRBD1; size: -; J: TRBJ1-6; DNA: TGTGCCAGCAGCACCGGACAGGGGGTTTCACCCCTCCACTTT; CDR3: CASSTGQGVSPLHF
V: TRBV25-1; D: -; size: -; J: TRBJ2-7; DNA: TGTGCCAGCAGTGAAGGGTTAAGCTCCTACGAGCAGTACTTC; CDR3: CASSEGLSSYEQYF
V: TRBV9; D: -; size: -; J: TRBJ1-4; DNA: TGTGCCAGCAGCGTAGGTAGGCCACAGAATGAAAAACTGTTTTTT; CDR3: CASSVGRPQNEKLFF
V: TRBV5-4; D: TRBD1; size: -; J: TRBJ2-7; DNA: TGTGCCAGCAGCTCAAGGACGGGACAGGGATGGGACGAGCAGTACTTC; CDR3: CASSSRTGQGWDEQYF
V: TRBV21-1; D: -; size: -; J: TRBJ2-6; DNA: TGTGCCAGCAGCACCCCCCGGACTAGCGGGAGAGGCCCCTCTGGGGCCAACGTCCTGACTTTC; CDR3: CASSTPRTSGRGPSGANVLTF
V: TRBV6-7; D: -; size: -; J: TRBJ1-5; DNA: TGTGCCAGCAGTGAAGGGCAGCACAATCAGCCCCAGCATTTT; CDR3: CASSEGQHNQPQHF
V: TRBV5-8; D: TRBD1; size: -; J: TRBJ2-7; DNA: TGTGCCAGCAGCTACAGGGGGGACAGGGCACACGAGCAGTACTTC; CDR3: CASSYRGDRAHEQYF
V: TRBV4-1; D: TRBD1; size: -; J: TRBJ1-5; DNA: TGCGCCAGCAGCCAAGGGGACAGTAAGCCCAATCAGCCCCAGCATTTT; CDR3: CASSQGDSKPNQPQHF
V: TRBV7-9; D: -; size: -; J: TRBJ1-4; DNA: TGTGCCAGCAGCTTAAAGGATCTGCTGTTTTTT; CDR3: CASSLKDLLFF
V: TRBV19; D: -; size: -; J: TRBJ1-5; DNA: TGTGCCAGTAGTCTTAAAAACAGGGTACATCAGCCCCAGCATTTT; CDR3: CASSLKNRVHQPQHF
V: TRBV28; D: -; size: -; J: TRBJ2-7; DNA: TGTGCCAGCAGAATTAACGGAGAGCAGTACTTC; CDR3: CASRINGEQYF
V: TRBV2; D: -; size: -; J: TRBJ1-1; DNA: TGTGCCAGCAGTGTCTTAGGGTTGAACACTGAAGCTTTCTTT; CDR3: CASSVLGLNTEAFF
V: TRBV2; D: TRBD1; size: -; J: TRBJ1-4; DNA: TGTGCCAGCACCGCACAGGGGTTTAATGAAAAACTGTTTTTT; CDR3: CASTAQGFNEKLFF
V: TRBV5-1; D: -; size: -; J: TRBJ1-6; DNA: TGTGCCAGCAGCTTGGGCAGGGACTATAATTCACCCCTCCACTTT; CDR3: CASSLGRDYNSPLHF
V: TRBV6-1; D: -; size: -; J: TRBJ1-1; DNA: TGTGCCAGCAGTCTGGGACGGACAAACACTGAAGCTTTCTTT; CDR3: CASSLGRTNTEAFF
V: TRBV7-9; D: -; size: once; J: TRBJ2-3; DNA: TGTGCCAGCAGCCACCGGGCGACGGCTAGCACAGATACGCAGTATTTT; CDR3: CASSHRATASTDTQYF
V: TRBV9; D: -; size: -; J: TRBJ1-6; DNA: TGTGCCAGCAGCGCCCACCCCGGGACGGGGAATTCACCCCTCCACTTT; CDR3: CASSAHPGTGNSPLHF
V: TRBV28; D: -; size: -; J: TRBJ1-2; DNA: TGTGCCAGCAGAAACAGGGTTAACTATGGCTACACCTTC; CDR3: CASRNRVNYGYTF